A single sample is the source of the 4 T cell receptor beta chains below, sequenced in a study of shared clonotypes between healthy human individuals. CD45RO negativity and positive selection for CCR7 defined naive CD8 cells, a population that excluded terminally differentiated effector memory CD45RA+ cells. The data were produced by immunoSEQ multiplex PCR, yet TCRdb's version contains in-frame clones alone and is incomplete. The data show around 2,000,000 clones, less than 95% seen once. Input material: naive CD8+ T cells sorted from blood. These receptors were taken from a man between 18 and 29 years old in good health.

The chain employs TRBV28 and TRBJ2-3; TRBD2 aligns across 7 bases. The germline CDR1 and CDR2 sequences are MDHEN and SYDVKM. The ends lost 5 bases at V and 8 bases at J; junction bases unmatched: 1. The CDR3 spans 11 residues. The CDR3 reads CASSPGGTQYF. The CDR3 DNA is TGTGCCAGCAGTCCGGGGGGTACGCAGTATTTT.

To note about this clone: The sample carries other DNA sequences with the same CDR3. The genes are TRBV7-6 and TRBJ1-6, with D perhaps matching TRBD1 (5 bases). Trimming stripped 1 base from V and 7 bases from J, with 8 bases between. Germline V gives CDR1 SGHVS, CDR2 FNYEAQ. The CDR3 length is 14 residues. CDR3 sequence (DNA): TGTGCCAGCAGCTTAGGCGGGGGAAATTCACCCCTCCACTTT. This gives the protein CASSLGGGNSPLHF.

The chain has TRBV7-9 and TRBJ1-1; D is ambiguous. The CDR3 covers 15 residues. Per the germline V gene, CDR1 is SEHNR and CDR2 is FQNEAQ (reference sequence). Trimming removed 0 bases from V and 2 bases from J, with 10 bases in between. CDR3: CASSLAQGHNTEAFF. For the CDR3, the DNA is TGTGCCAGCAGCTTAGCGCAAGGGCATAACACTGAAGCTTTCTTT.

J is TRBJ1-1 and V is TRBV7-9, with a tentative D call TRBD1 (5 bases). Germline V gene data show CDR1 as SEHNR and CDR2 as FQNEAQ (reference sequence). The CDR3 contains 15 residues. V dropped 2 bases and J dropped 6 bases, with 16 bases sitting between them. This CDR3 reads CASSLSDGGVSEAFF. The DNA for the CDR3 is TGTGCCAGCAGCTTAAGTGACGGGGGGGTCTCTGAAGCTTTCTTT.